This T cell receptor (beta chain) was identified in a study of identical twins. TCRdb re-derived calls from the 5' RACE reads in MiXCR, one entry per CDR3 protein. The data contain a few hundred thousand distinct CDR3 sequences, less than 20% of them seen just once; the ten biggest clones take up about 12%. This CDR3 comprises 16 residues. V lost 3 bases to trimming and J lost 0 bases, with 12 bases between them. Germline V gives CDR1 DFQATT, CDR2 SNEGSKA (reference sequence). Material: naive T cells sorted from blood. The clonotype originates from a man aged 50 or older in good health. The chain is built from TRBV20-1 and TRBJ1-6; D is ambiguous. This chain's CDR3 is CSARETPSSYNSPLHF. CDR3 DNA: TGCAGTGCTAGGGAGACACCGAGCTCCTATAATTCACCCCTCCACTTT.